These 17 T cell receptor beta chains were all obtained from the same sample, sequenced in a study of blood T cells in healthy people across ages. Then a second PCR, running roughly 6 to 12 cycles, was carried out with a sample-barcoded 5' primer and a J-beta primer mix. TCRdb re-derived calls from the 5' RACE reads in MiXCR, one entry per CDR3 protein. The sample records about 400,000 distinct CDR3 sequences, about half being singletons. The source material was blood. These receptors all come from a man aged 60 to 75 in good health.

This clonotype showed up just once. The V gene is TRBV11-2, the J gene TRBJ2-1; 7 bases are a match to TRBD1. This CDR3 is built from 15 residues. Germline values: CDR1 SGHAT, CDR2 FQNNGV. The junction had 13 bases not matched to a gene; V was cut back by 5 bases and J by 9 bases. The CDR3 loop is CASSPRGLGTVEQFF. CDR3 sequence (DNA): TGTGCCAGCAGCCCTAGAGGGTTGGGGACAGTTGAGCAGTTCTTC.

This clonotype has only a few counts. V usage is TRBV30 and J usage is TRBJ1-2; 8 bases match TRBD1. The CDR3 covers 14 residues. CDR1 and CDR2 from the germline V gene are GTSNPN and SVGIG (reference sequence). The V segment lost 8 bases and the J segment 7 bases; nucleotides outside the gene matches: 15. The CDR3 is CAVGRDRPRRGYTF. The CDR3 nucleotides are TGTGCCGTAGGCAGGGACAGGCCTCGTCGTGGCTACACCTTC.

The chain joins TRBV11-1 to TRBJ2-3; 7 nucleotides match TRBD2. Trimming took 5 bases from V and 5 from J; bases not matched to a gene: 4. Germline CDR1 and CDR2: SGHAT and FQDESV (reference sequence). The CDR3 contains 13 residues. The CDR3 DNA sequence: TGTGCCAGCAGCCCAGGGAGGGGAGATACGCAGTATTTT. Encoded protein: CASSPGRGDTQYF.

The J gene is TRBJ1-1, the V gene TRBV4-1; D is unresolved. This CDR3 spans 14 amino acids. The V end lost 4 bases, the J end lost 1 base, and 10 bases lay between the germline ends. Germline V CDR1 and CDR2: MGHRA, YSYEKL. The DNA for the CDR3 is TGCGCCAGCAGCCTCCCGAGCAAGAACACTGAAGCTTTCTTT. Its protein product is CASSLPSKNTEAFF.

The chain couples TRBV7-6 to TRBJ1-1, with 7 bases matching TRBD1. Losses at the gene ends were 5 bases for V and 4 bases for J; bases not matched to a gene: 4. CDR1 SGHVS and CDR2 FNYEAQ come from the germline V gene. There are 13 residues in the CDR3. CDR3 sequence reads: CASSKTGFTEAFF. In nucleotides, the CDR3 is TGTGCCAGCAGCAAGACAGGGTTCACTGAAGCTTTCTTT.

This clonotype was counted only a few times. V gene TRBV5-1 combines with J gene TRBJ2-5; 9 bases fit TRBD1. Matching the DNA end better, TRBJ2-7 makes the J call doubtful. Germline loops: CDR1 SGHRS, CDR2 YFSETQ. This CDR3 has 14 residues. The CDR3 coding sequence is TGCGCCAGCAGCCGAGAGACAGGGGGAGGCGAGCAGTACTTC. Translation: CASSRETGGGEQYF.

The sample holds one count of this clonotype. The V gene is TRBV4-1, the J gene TRBJ2-4; TRBD2 agrees at 7 bases. CDR3 size: 18 residues. CDR1 and CDR2 (germline): MGHRA, YSYEKL. J lost 4 bases, V lost 0 bases, and 12 bases had no gene match. The CDR3 reads CASSQDPAGEGQKNIQYF. CDR3 nucleotide sequence: TGCGCCAGCAGCCAAGATCCGGCGGGAGAGGGTCAAAAAAACATTCAGTACTTC.

The chain carries TRBV5-1 and TRBJ1-5, with TRBD1 as a possible D gene (5 bases). V lost 8 bases, J lost 13 bases, and 22 bases lay in between. This CDR3 spans 13 amino acids. Germline CDR1 and CDR2: SGHRS and YFSETQ. The CDR3 region has the DNA TGCGCCAGAGGAGGGCCCCAGGGTGGAGTTCAGCATTTT. Its translation is CARGGPQGGVQHF. Complete variable domain (other parts from reference TRBV5-1 and TRBJ1-5): KAGVTQTPRYLIKTRGQQVTLSCSPISGHRSVSWYQQTPGQGLQFLFEYFSETQRNKGNFPGRFSGRQFSNSRSEMNVSTLELGDSALYLCARGGPQGGVQHFGDGTRLSIL.

In its sample, this clonotype was seen a few times. V and J are TRBV9 and TRBJ2-4; D ambiguous. This CDR3 comprises 15 residues. The V end was cut by 4 bases, the J end by 3 bases, with 14 bases between. Germline CDR1 reads SGDLS; CDR2 reads YYNGEE. The CDR3, as DNA: TGTGCCAGCAGCCCAGGTACCTTGGGCAAAAACATTCAGTACTTC. Translated: CASSPGTLGKNIQYF.

The J gene is TRBJ1-1, the V gene TRBV20-1; the D is unclear. In germline, CDR1 is DFQATT, CDR2 SNEGSKA (reference sequence). The CDR3 runs to 11 residues. V lost 2 bases, J lost 4 bases, and 5 bases lay in between. CDR3 region: CSARRSTEAFF. CDR3 nucleotide sequence: TGCAGTGCTAGACGGAGCACTGAAGCTTTCTTT.

This clonotype appeared a few times. The gene calls are TRBV20-1 and TRBJ1-4; D is possibly TRBD1 (6 bases). Germline V gene lookup returns CDR1 DFQATT and CDR2 SNEGSKA (reference sequence). The CDR3 is 19 residues long. V lost 6 bases and J lost 0, with 26 bases in between. The CDR3: CSAPLRPQGRLTTNEKLFF. CDR3 sequence (DNA): TGCAGTGCCCCCCTACGCCCTCAGGGGCGGTTGACAACTAATGAAAAACTGTTTTTT.

The chain carries TRBV5-1 and TRBJ1-2; D is perhaps TRBD1 (6 bases). Germline loops: CDR1 SGHRS, CDR2 YFSETQ. The CDR3 runs 17 residues. Trimming took off 3 bases at V and 4 bases at J, with 22 bases between the two ends. CDR3: CASSSGQTRVGFYGYTF. As DNA, the CDR3 is TGCGCCAGCAGCTCAGGACAGACGAGAGTGGGGTTCTATGGCTACACCTTC.

The rearrangement uses TRBV5-6 and TRBJ2-3; either TRBD1 or TRBD2 may fit D (5 bases each). The V end was cut by 4 bases, the J end by 7 bases, with 22 bases between. The CDR3 consists of 16 residues. Germline V CDR1 and CDR2: SGHDT, YYEEEE. The CDR3 DNA reads TGTGCCAGCAGCCCCGGGGCTAGTGGGCTGGGCTATACGCAGTATTTT. The encoded protein is CASSPGASGLGYTQYF.

The chain couples TRBV29-1 to TRBJ1-1, with TRBD1 matching over 7 bases. CDR1 is SQVTM and CDR2 is ANQGSEA in the germline V gene. CDR3 length: 12 residues. V gave up 4 bases and J gave up 4 bases; unmatched junction bases: 3. CDR3 nucleotide sequence: TGCAGCGTTGGTTCAGGGGGCACTGAAGCTTTCTTT. This codes for CSVGSGGTEAFF.

CDR3 DNA: TGTGCCAGCAGAACCGGACAGGGAAGAGCCTACGAGCAGTACTTC. Protein sequence: CASRTGQGRAYEQYF. V and J are TRBV27 and TRBJ2-7, with 8 nucleotides matching TRBD1. Per germline, CDR1 MNHEY and CDR2 SMNVEV (reference sequence). V lost 6 bases and J lost 2; bases outside the gene matches: 9. The CDR3 runs to 15 residues.

A remark on this clonotype: Given a much more abundant clone one base away, this may be a read error. The chain carries TRBV2 and TRBJ2-3; unclear D gene. CDR1 is SNHLY and CDR2 is FYNNEI in the germline V gene. V was clipped by 6 bases and J by 5 bases, with 18 bases between them. The CDR3 is made up of 15 amino acids. The CDR3 here is CASSPVRPFIDTQYF. In nucleotides, the CDR3 is TGTGCCAGCAGCCCGGTTCGGCCTTTCATAGATACGCAGTATTTT. Combining the CDR3 with reference TRBV2 and TRBJ2-3 gives the whole variable domain EPEVTQTPSHQVTQMGQEVILRCVPISNHLYFYWYRQILGQKVEFLVSFYNNEISEKSEIFDDQFSVERPDGSNFTLKIRSTKLEDSAMYFCASSPVRPFIDTQYFGPGTRLTVL.

A few counts support this clonotype. The chain recombines TRBV15 with TRBJ2-4; TRBD1 matches 7 bases. The CDR3 extends over 14 amino acids. The germline CDR1 and CDR2 sequences are LNHNV and YYDKDF (reference sequence). Unmatched junction bases numbered 3, after V lost 5 bases and J lost 2 bases. CDR3 protein: CATSLRGSKNIQYF. For the CDR3, the DNA is TGTGCCACCAGCCTCAGGGGGTCCAAAAACATTCAGTACTTC.